One and the same sample provided the 5 T cell receptor beta chains below, sequenced in a study of metastatic and nonmetastatic thyroid tumors. Every patient was untreated before thyroid surgery. TCRdb redid the clone calls on the PCR reads using MiXCR. The sample lists almost 15,000 clones, roughly 29% occurring once. Material for sequencing was tumor tissue. These receptor sequences come from a male donor with papillary thyroid cancer or a benign thyroid nodule (not recorded which). Some clones in this sample may be carry-over from other donors' samples.

Ten or more counts support this clone. The gene calls are TRBV5-4 and TRBJ2-3; TRBD1 or TRBD2 may be the D gene (6 bases each). CDR3 length equals 14 residues. The V end lost 7 bases, the J end lost 5 bases, and 17 bases lay between the germline ends. CDR1 SGHNT and CDR2 YYREEE come from the germline V gene (reference sequence). The CDR3 loop is CASSMGGVGDTQYF. The CDR3 bases are TGTGCCAGCTCGATGGGGGGCGTTGGAGATACGCAGTATTTT.

In this sample, this clone turned up many times. The rearrangement joins TRBV7-2 to TRBJ2-3; weak D call: TRBD2 (6 bases). Between the trimmed V and J ends, which lost 5 bases and 3 bases, there was a span of 15 bases. The CDR3 sequence is 15 residues long. Germline loops: CDR1 SGHTA, CDR2 FQGNSA. The DNA for the CDR3 is TGTGCCAGCAGCCCCCTCAGCGGGCCTACAGATACGCAGTATTTT. Residues: CASSPLSGPTDTQYF.

The rearrangement links TRBV19 to TRBJ2-7; D perhaps matches TRBD2 (6 bases). Germline-derived CDR1 and CDR2 are LNHDA and SQIVND (reference sequence). V lost 3 bases and J lost 6, with 12 bases in between. The CDR3 spans 13 residues. The CDR3 spells CASSIGTSGEQYF. CDR3 sequence (DNA): TGTGCCAGTAGTATCGGGACTTCAGGCGAGCAGTACTTC.

This clone was seen only once. The V gene is TRBV11-2, the J gene TRBJ1-1; tentatively, D is TRBD1 (6 bases). CDR3 length: 17 amino acids. The V gene lost 0 bases and the J gene lost 1 base, with 15 bases spanning the gap. In germline, CDR1 is SGHAT, CDR2 FQNNGV. The CDR3: CASSLDKLGATNTEAFF. The CDR3 coding sequence is TGTGCCAGCAGCTTAGATAAACTGGGGGCAACGAACACTGAAGCTTTCTTT.

This clone was counted ten times or more. The chain has TRBV5-8 and TRBJ1-4, with 9 nucleotides matching TRBD1. J was trimmed by 5 bases and V by 2 bases; bases with no gene match: 4. The CDR3 sequence is 15 residues long. The germline V gene has CDR1 SGHTS and CDR2 YDEGEE. This chain's CDR3 is CASSLNGQGNEKLFF. The CDR3 bases are TGTGCCAGCAGCTTAAACGGACAGGGGAATGAAAAACTGTTTTTT.